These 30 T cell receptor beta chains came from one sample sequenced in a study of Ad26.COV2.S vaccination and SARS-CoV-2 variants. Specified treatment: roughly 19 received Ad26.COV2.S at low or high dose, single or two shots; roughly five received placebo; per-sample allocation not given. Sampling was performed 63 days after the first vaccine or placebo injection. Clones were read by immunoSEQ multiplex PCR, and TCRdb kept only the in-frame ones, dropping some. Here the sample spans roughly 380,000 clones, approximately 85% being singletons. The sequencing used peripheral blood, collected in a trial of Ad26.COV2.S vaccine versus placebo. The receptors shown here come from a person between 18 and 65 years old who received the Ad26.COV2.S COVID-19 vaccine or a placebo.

This chain's CDR3 is CASSSLDRDNSPLHF. CDR3 nucleotide sequence: TGTGCCAGCAGCTCCCTCGACAGGGATAATTCACCCCTCCACTTT. The chain joins TRBV5-6 to TRBJ1-6; 7 bases fit TRBD1. V was clipped by 3 bases and J by 5 bases; unmatched bases: 5. The CDR3 length is 15 residues. The germline V gene encodes CDR1 SGHDT and CDR2 YYEEEE.

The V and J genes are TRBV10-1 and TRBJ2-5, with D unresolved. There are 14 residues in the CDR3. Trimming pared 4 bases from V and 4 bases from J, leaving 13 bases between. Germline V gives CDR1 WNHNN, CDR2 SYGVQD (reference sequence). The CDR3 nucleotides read TGCGCCAGCAGTGGGAATGGAAGAGGAGAGACCCAGTACTTC. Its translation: CASSGNGRGETQYF.

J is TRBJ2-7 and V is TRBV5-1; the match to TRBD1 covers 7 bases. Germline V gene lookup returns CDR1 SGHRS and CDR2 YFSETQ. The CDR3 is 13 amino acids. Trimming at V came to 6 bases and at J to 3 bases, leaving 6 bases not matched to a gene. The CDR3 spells CASTEGASYEQYF. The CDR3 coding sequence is TGCGCCAGCACAGAGGGGGCGAGCTACGAGCAGTACTTC.

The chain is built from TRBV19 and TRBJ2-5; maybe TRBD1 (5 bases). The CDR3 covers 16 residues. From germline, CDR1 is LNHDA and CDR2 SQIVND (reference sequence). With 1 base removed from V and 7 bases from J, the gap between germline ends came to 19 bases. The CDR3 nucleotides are TGTGCCAGTAGTATAGGACGGCTGATGGGGCCCGGGACCCAGTACTTC. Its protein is CASSIGRLMGPGTQYF.

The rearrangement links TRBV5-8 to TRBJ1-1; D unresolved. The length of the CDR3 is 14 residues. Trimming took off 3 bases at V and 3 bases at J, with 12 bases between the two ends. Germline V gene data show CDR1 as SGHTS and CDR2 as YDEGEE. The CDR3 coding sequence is TGTGCCAGCAGCTGGAGGGTAGGTGACACTGAAGCTTTCTTT. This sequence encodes CASSWRVGDTEAFF.

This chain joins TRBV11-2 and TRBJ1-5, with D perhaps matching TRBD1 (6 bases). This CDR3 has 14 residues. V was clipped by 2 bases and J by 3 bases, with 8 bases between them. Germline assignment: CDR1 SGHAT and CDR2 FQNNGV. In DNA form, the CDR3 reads TGTGCCAGCAGCTTATACAGGGACAATCAGCCCCAGCATTTT. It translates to CASSLYRDNQPQHF.

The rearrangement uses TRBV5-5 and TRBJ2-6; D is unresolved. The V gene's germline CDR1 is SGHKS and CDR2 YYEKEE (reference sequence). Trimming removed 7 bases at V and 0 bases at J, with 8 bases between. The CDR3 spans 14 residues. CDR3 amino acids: CASFGPSGANVLTF. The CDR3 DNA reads TGTGCCAGCTTCGGGCCCTCTGGGGCCAACGTCCTGACTTTC.

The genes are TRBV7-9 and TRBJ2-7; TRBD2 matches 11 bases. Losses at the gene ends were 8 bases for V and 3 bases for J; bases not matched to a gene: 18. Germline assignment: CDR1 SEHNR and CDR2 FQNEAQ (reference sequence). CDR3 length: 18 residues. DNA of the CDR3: TGTGCCAGCCCTCCAGAGGGACCGGGACTAGCGGAGATCTACGAGCAGTACTTC. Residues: CASPPEGPGLAEIYEQYF.

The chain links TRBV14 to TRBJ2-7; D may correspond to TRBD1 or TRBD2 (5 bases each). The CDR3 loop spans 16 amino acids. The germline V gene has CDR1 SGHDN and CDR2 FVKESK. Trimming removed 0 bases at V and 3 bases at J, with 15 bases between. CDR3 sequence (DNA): TGTGCCAGCAGCCAAGATCTGGGACCTGGGGTCTACGAGCAGTACTTC. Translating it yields CASSQDLGPGVYEQYF.

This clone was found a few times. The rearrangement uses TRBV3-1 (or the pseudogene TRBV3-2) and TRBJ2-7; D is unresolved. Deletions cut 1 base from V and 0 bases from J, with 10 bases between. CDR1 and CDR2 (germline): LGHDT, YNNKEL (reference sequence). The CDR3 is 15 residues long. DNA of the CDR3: TGTGCCAGCAGCCAAGTAAGTCTATTCTCCTACGAGCAGTACTTC. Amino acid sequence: CASSQVSLFSYEQYF.

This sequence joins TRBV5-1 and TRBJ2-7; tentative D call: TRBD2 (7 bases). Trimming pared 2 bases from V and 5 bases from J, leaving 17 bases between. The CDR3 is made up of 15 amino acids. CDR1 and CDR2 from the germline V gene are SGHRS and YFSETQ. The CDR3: CASSLGWQGRDEQYF. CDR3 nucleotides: TGCGCCAGCAGCTTAGGGTGGCAGGGGAGGGACGAGCAGTACTTC.

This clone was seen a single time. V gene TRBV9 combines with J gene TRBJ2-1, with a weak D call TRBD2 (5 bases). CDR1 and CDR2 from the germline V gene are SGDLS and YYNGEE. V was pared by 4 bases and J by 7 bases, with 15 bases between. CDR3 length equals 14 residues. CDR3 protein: CASSFSGLSNEQFF. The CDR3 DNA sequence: TGTGCCAGCAGCTTTAGTGGACTGTCTAATGAGCAGTTCTTC.

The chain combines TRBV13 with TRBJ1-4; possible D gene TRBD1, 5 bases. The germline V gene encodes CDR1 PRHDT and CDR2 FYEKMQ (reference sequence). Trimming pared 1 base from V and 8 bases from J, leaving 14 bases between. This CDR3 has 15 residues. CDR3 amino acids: CASSLAGTGSEKLFF. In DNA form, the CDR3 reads TGTGCCAGCAGCTTAGCGGGGACCGGCAGCGAAAAACTGTTTTTT.

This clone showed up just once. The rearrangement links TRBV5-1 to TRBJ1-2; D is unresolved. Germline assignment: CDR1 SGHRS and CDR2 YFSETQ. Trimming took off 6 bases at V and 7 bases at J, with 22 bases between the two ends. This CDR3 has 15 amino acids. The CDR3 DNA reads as TGCGCCAGCAAATCCGGCGCCGTGGGCGCCAGTGGCTACACCTTC. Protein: CASKSGAVGASGYTF.

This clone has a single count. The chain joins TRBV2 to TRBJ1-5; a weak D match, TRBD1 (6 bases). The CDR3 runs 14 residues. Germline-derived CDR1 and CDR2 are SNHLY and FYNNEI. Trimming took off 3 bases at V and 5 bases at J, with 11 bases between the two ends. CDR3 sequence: CASSEGRGDQPQHF. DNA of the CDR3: TGTGCCAGCAGTGAGGGAAGGGGGGATCAGCCCCAGCATTTT.

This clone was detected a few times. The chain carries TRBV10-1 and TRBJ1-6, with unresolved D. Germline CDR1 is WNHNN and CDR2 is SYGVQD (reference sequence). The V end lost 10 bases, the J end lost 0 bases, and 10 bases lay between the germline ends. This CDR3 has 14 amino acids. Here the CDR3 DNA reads TGCGCCAACGTAACGAGCTCCTATAATTCACCCCTCCACTTT. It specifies CANVTSSYNSPLHF.

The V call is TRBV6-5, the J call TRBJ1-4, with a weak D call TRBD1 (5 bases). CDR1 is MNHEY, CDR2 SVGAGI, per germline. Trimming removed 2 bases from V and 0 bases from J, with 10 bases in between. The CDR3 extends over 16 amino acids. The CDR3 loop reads CASSYAGGTTNEKLFF. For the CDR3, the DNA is TGTGCCAGCAGTTACGCCGGGGGTACAACTAATGAAAAACTGTTTTTT.

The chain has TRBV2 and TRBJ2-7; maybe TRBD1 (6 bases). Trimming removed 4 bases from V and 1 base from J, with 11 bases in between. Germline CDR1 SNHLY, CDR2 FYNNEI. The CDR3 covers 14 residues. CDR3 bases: TGTGCCAGCAGTGGGGCAGGGGTGTCCTACGAGCAGTACTTC. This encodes CASSGAGVSYEQYF.

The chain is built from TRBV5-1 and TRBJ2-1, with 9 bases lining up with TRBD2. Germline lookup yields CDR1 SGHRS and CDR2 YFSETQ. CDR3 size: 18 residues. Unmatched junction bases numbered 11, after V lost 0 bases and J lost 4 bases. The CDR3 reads CASSLGTMAGGPYNEQFF. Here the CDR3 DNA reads TGCGCCAGCAGCTTGGGAACTATGGCGGGAGGGCCTTACAATGAGCAGTTCTTC.

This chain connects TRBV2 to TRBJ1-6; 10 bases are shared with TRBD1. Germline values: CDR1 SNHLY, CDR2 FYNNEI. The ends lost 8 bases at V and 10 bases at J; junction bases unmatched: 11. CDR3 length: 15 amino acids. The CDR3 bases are TGTGCCAGCGGGGGACAGGGGAGAATTGGATCACCCCTCCACTTT. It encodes CASGGQGRIGSPLHF. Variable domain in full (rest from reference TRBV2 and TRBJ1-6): EPEVTQTPSHQVTQMGQEVILRCVPISNHLYFYWYRQILGQKVEFLVSFYNNEISEKSEIFDDQFSVERPDGSNFTLKIRSTKLEDSAMYFCASGGQGRIGSPLHFGNGTRLTVT.

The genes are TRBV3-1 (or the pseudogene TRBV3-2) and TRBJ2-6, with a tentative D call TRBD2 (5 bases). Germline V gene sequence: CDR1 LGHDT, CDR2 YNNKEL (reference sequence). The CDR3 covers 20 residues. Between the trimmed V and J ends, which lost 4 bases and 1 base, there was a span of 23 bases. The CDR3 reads CASSLLGMERSISGANVLTF. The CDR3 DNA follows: TGTGCCAGCAGCCTTCTCGGGATGGAGAGGAGTATATCTGGGGCCAACGTCCTGACTTTC.

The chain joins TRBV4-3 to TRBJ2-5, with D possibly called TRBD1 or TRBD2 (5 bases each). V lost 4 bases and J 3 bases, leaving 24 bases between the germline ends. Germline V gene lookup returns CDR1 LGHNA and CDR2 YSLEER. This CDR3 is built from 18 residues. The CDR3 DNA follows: TGCGCCAGCAGCCGATGGACTTTTAGGGACCTAAGCGAAGAGACCCAGTACTTC. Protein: CASSRWTFRDLSEETQYF.

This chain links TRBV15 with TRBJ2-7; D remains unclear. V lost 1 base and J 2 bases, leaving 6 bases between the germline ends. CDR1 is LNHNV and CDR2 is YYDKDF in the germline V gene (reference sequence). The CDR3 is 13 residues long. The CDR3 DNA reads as TGTGCCACCAGCAGAGCCTATACCTACGAGCAGTACTTC. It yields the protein CATSRAYTYEQYF.

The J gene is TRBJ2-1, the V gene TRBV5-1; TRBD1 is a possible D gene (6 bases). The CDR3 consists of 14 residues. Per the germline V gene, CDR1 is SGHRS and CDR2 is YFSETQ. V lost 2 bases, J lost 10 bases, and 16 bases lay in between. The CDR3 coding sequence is TGCGCCAGCAGCTTAGCAGCACAGGGTGGAGAGCAGTTCTTC. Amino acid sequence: CASSLAAQGGEQFF.

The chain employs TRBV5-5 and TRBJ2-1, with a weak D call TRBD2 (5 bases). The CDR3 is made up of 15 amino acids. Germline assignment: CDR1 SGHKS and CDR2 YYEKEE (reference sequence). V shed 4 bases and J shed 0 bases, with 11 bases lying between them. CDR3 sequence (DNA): TGTGCCAGCAGCCCGGGATGGGGCTCCTACAATGAGCAGTTCTTC. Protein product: CASSPGWGSYNEQFF.

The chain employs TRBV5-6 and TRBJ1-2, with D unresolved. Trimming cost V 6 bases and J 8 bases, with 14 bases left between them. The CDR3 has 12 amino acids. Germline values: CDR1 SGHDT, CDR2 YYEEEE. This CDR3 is CASTRKAGGYTF. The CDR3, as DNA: TGTGCCAGCACCCGGAAAGCTGGGGGCTACACCTTC.

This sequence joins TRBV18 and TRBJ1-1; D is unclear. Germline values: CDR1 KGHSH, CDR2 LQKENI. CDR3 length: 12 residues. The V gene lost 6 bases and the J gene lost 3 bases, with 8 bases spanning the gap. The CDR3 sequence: CASSGDYTEAFF. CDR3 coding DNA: TGTGCCAGCTCTGGGGATTACACTGAAGCTTTCTTT. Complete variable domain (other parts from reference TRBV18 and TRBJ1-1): NAGVMQNPRHLVRRRGQEARLRCSPMKGHSHVYWYRQLPEEGLKFMVYLQKENIIDESGMPKERFSAEFPKEGPSILRIQQVVRGDSAAYFCASSGDYTEAFFGQGTRLTVV.

CDR3 DNA sequence: TGTGCCAGCAGCAGCCATACGGGCGGAAACACCATATATTTT. Its protein product is CASSSHTGGNTIYF. This chain connects TRBV7-9 to TRBJ1-3; D is ambiguous. CDR1 and CDR2 (germline): SEHNR, FQNEAQ (reference sequence). Between the trimmed V and J ends, which lost 5 bases and 4 bases, there was a span of 12 bases. The CDR3 is 14 residues long. The full variable domain, with the rest looked up from reference TRBV7-9 and TRBJ1-3, is DTGVSQNPRHKITKRGQNVTFRCDPISEHNRLYWYRQTLGQGPEFLTYFQNEAQLEKSRLLSDRFSAERPKGSFSTLEIQRTEQGDSAMYLCASSSHTGGNTIYFGEGSWLTVV.

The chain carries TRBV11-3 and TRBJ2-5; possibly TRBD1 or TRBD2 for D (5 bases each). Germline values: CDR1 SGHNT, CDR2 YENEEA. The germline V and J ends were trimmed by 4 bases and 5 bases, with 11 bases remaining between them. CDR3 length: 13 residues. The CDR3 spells CASSYAWGETQYF. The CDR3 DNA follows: TGTGCCAGCAGCTATGCGTGGGGGGAGACCCAGTACTTC.

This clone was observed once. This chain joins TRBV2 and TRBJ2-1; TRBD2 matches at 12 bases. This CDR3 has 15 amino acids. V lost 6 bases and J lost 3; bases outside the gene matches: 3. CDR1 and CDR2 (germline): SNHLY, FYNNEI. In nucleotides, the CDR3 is TGTGCCAGCAGAAGGACTAGCGGGAACTACAATGAGCAGTTCTTC. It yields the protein CASRRTSGNYNEQFF.